Presented here are 24 T cell receptor beta chains from one specimen sequenced in a study of blood T cell repertoires in COVID-19. Here immunoSEQ multiplex PCR was the method, and the copy in TCRdb shows in-frame clones only, minus some. The table includes 200,000 to 250,000 clones, about 90% detected once. The sample taken for sequencing was peripheral blood. The receptors derive from a woman aged 55-70 years with acute or convalescent COVID-19.

The chain employs TRBV4-3 and TRBJ1-3, with 9 bases that match TRBD1. Germline lookup yields CDR1 LGHNA and CDR2 YSLEER. The CDR3 spans 15 residues. V lost 4 bases to trimming and J lost 2 bases; unmatched junction nucleotides: 3. The CDR3 here is CASSPRTGAGNTIYF. CDR3 sequence (DNA): TGCGCCAGCAGCCCCAGGACAGGGGCTGGAAACACCATATATTTT.

The chain employs TRBV7-9 and TRBJ2-2; D is unresolved. CDR3 length: 15 residues. Germline assignment: CDR1 SEHNR and CDR2 FQNEAQ (reference sequence). V lost 1 base, J lost 0 bases, and 6 bases lay in between. As DNA, the CDR3 is TGTGCCAGCAGCTTAGTCGGGTCGAACACCGGGGAGCTGTTTTTT. Translated, it gives CASSLVGSNTGELFF.

This rearrangement joins TRBV28 to TRBJ1-2, with TRBD1 matching 8 bases. The J segment lost 8 bases and the V segment lost 4 bases, leaving 3 bases of the junction unmatched. CDR3 length: 12 residues. CDR1 is MDHEN, CDR2 SYDVKM, per germline. CDR3 sequence (DNA): TGTGCCAGCAGTTCGACAGGGGCCGGCTACACCTTC. Its translation: CASSSTGAGYTF.

Here the CDR3 DNA reads TGTGCCAGCAGTGAAGTCGTCCCTTACTATGGCTACACCTTC. It specifies CASSEVVPYYGYTF. The genes are TRBV6-1 and TRBJ1-2; D is unclear. Germline CDR1 is MNHNS and CDR2 is SASEGT. The length of the CDR3 is 14 residues. V dropped 1 base and J dropped 3 bases, with 9 bases sitting between them.

In the case of this clone: One junction end disagrees with the germline gene, perhaps due to a read error. The J gene is TRBJ2-7, the V gene TRBV20-1, with D possibly matching TRBD2 (5 bases). CDR1 is DFQATT and CDR2 is SNEGSKA in the germline V gene (reference sequence). The CDR3 sequence is 10 residues long. In DNA, the CDR3 is TGCAGTGCTGTAGACTACGAGCAGTGCTTC. It is translated as CSAVDYEQCF.

The chain couples TRBV5-4 to TRBJ1-4, with D perhaps TRBD1 (6 bases). Germline CDR1 reads SGHNT; CDR2 reads YYREEE (reference sequence). This CDR3 region has 14 residues. Trimming took 5 bases from V and 5 from J, leaving 13 bases between them. In DNA, the CDR3 is TGTGCCAGCAGTTCGGGACAAAGAAATGAAAAACTGTTTTTT. Amino acids: CASSSGQRNEKLFF.

This chain uses TRBV6-5 with TRBJ2-7, with 8 bases matching TRBD2. After removal of 6 bases from V and 12 bases from J, the junction contained 13 bases not matched to a gene. CDR3 size: 13 residues. Per the germline V gene, CDR1 is MNHEY and CDR2 is SVGAGI. The CDR3 sequence is CASRVLHGTSLYF. The CDR3 DNA sequence: TGTGCCAGCAGAGTACTGCACGGGACTAGTCTGTACTTC.

This clone was seen only once. The chain couples TRBV25-1 to TRBJ1-5, with a tentative D call TRBD1 (6 bases). This CDR3 contains 14 residues. The germline CDR1 and CDR2 sequences are MGHDK and SYGVNS. The V end lost 6 bases, the J end lost 6 bases, and 15 bases lay between the germline ends. The chain's CDR3 is CASRGQGSGQPQHF. CDR3 nucleotide sequence: TGTGCCAGCAGGGGACAAGGCTCGGGTCAGCCCCAGCATTTT.

The rearrangement links TRBV7-9 to TRBJ1-4; 7 nucleotides line up with TRBD1. J was trimmed by 2 bases and V by 5 bases; bases with no gene match: 11. The length of the CDR3 is 17 residues. Germline lookup yields CDR1 SEHNR and CDR2 FQNEAQ (reference sequence). CDR3 sequence: CASSRTGQVRTNEKLFF. CDR3 nucleotides: TGTGCCAGCAGCCGGACAGGCCAAGTTAGGACTAATGAAAAACTGTTTTTT.

The chain employs TRBV10-3 and TRBJ2-7; 8 positions match TRBD2. Germline assignment: CDR1 ENHRY and CDR2 SYGVKD. The CDR3 spans 14 residues. V gave up 6 bases and J gave up 7 bases; unmatched junction bases: 11. CDR3 in DNA: TGTGCCATCAGCCGGGCGGGGGGCTCGGTTGAGCAGTACTTC. It translates to CAISRAGGSVEQYF.

This clone appeared a few times. This same CDR3 is encoded by further DNA sequences in the sample. V is TRBV4-1 and J is TRBJ1-1, with 11 bases that match TRBD1. The CDR3 extends over 14 amino acids. From germline, CDR1 is MGHRA and CDR2 YSYEKL. V shed 3 bases and J 4 bases; nucleotides not matched to a gene: 1. The CDR3 loop is CASSHGTGGTEAFF. CDR3 bases: TGCGCCAGCAGCCACGGGACAGGGGGCACTGAAGCTTTCTTT.

The V and J genes are TRBV5-6 and TRBJ1-5, with D maybe TRBD1 (6 bases). CDR1 and CDR2 from the germline V gene are SGHDT and YYEEEE. The CDR3 contains 16 residues. Trimming took off 0 bases at V and 6 bases at J, with 16 bases between the two ends. The CDR3 DNA sequence: TGTGCCAGCAGCTTGGGAGGGCACAGGGAGGGTCAGCCCCAGCATTTT. Translated, it gives CASSLGGHREGQPQHF.

The rearrangement links TRBV27 to TRBJ1-1, with D perhaps TRBD1 (5 bases). The CDR3 is made up of 15 amino acids. Germline assignment: CDR1 MNHEY and CDR2 SMNVEV (reference sequence). V was shortened by 2 bases and J by 1 base, with 11 bases between the two germline ends. CDR3 region: CASSLTGGGNTEAFF. For the CDR3, the DNA is TGTGCCAGCAGTTTAACGGGGGGTGGGAACACTGAAGCTTTCTTT.

This clone was counted once. The chain joins TRBV28 to TRBJ2-7; D is ambiguous. The CDR3 has 13 residues. The V gene lost 5 bases and the J gene lost 2 bases, with 10 bases spanning the gap. Germline V gene lookup returns CDR1 MDHEN and CDR2 SYDVKM. The CDR3 DNA sequence: TGTGCCAGCAGTCCCCCGCCTACCTACGAGCAGTACTTC. Amino acid sequence: CASSPPPTYEQYF.

The gene calls are TRBV9 and TRBJ2-1; TRBD2 is a possible D gene (7 bases). This CDR3 is 16 amino acids long. CDR1 is SGDLS, CDR2 YYNGEE, per germline. The V end was cut by 3 bases, the J end by 0 bases, with 13 bases between. The CDR3 loop reads CASSGGGGSSYNEQFF. CDR3 sequence (DNA): TGTGCCAGCAGCGGTGGGGGCGGGAGCTCCTACAATGAGCAGTTCTTC.

This sequence joins TRBV6-5 and TRBJ1-3; 7 nucleotides line up with TRBD1. The length of the CDR3 is 14 residues. V was pared by 6 bases and J by 2 bases, with 4 bases of the junction left unmatched. The germline gives CDR1 MNHEY, CDR2 SVGAGI. CDR3 nucleotide sequence: TGTGCCAGCAGAACAGGGGCCCCTGGAAACACCATATATTTT. Encoded protein: CASRTGAPGNTIYF.

This chain connects TRBV19 to TRBJ1-5, with TRBD1 as a possible D gene (6 bases). The CDR3 is 13 amino acids. Germline-derived CDR1 and CDR2 are LNHDA and SQIVND (reference sequence). The germline V and J ends were trimmed by 8 bases and 1 base, with 9 bases remaining between them. In DNA form, the CDR3 reads TGTGCCAGTTCGGGACACAGCAATCAGCCCCAGCATTTT. Translating gives CASSGHSNQPQHF.

The gene calls are TRBV5-5 and TRBJ1-3; 8 bases map to TRBD1. The V gene's germline CDR1 is SGHKS and CDR2 YYEKEE (reference sequence). After removal of 0 bases from V and 0 bases from J, the junction contained 5 bases not matched to a gene. This CDR3 is 17 amino acids long. CDR3 nucleotides: TGTGCCAGCAGCTTGGGAGGGACAGGACACTCTGGAAACACCATATATTTT. This encodes CASSLGGTGHSGNTIYF. Full variable domain (missing parts from reference TRBV5-5 and TRBJ1-3): DAGVTQSPTHLIKTRGQQVTLRCSPISGHKSVSWYQQVLGQGPQFIFQYYEKEERGRGNFPDRFSARQFPNYSSELNVNALLLGDSALYLCASSLGGTGHSGNTIYFGEGSWLTVV.

V gene TRBV28 combines with J gene TRBJ1-5; TRBD1 might be the D (5 bases). V was pared by 4 bases and J by 2 bases, with 6 bases between. The CDR3 loop spans 13 amino acids. Germline CDR1 reads MDHEN; CDR2 reads SYDVKM. DNA of the CDR3: TGTGCCAGCAGTTGGGGGGGCAATCAGCCCCAGCATTTT. The encoded protein is CASSWGGNQPQHF.

This chain links TRBV28 with TRBJ2-1; D ambiguous. Trimming stripped 7 bases from V and 4 bases from J, with 5 bases between. The length of the CDR3 is 11 residues. Germline CDR1 is MDHEN and CDR2 is SYDVKM. The CDR3, as DNA: TGTGCCAGCACCCGGTACAATGAGCAGTTCTTC. It yields the protein CASTRYNEQFF.

Here the CDR3 reads CASSLGTGSNYGYTF. DNA for the CDR3: TGTGCCAGCAGCTTGGGGACAGGGTCCAACTATGGCTACACCTTC. This rearrangement joins TRBV7-3 to TRBJ1-2, with 9 bases identical to TRBD1. This CDR3 spans 15 amino acids. Trimming cost V 3 bases and J 2 bases; bases outside gene matches: 4. Germline lookup yields CDR1 SGHTA and CDR2 FQGTGA.

The chain combines TRBV19 with TRBJ1-1; 8 bases fit TRBD1. This CDR3 is 16 amino acids long. Unmatched junction bases numbered 14, after V lost 6 bases and J lost 5 bases. Germline V gene lookup returns CDR1 LNHDA and CDR2 SQIVND (reference sequence). The CDR3 sequence: CASSSQGALGKTEAFF. As DNA, the CDR3 is TGTGCCAGTAGCTCGCAGGGGGCTTTGGGGAAGACTGAAGCTTTCTTT.

The chain links TRBV30 to TRBJ2-3; the match to TRBD1 covers 8 bases. Unmatched junction bases numbered 13, after V lost 7 bases and J lost 4 bases. CDR3 length: 15 residues. Per germline, CDR1 GTSNPN and CDR2 SVGIG (reference sequence). DNA for the CDR3: TGTGCCTTTAGAAACCGGGACAGGAAAGCAGATACGCAGTATTTT. This codes for CAFRNRDRKADTQYF.

The chain couples TRBV5-1 to TRBJ1-2; D is possibly TRBD1 (6 bases). The germline V and J ends were trimmed by 4 bases and 4 bases, with 11 bases remaining between them. The CDR3 has 13 residues. Germline CDR1 reads SGHRS; CDR2 reads YFSETQ. In DNA, the CDR3 is TGCGCCAGCAGCAGTGGACAGACCTATGGCTACACCTTC. Protein: CASSSGQTYGYTF.